This TCR beta chain was identified during a study of a mutant IDH1 vaccine in newly diagnosed glioma. Study summary: Antecedent treatment encompassed radiotherapy, temozolomide, or their combination; the majority received both.

CDR1 and CDR2 (germline): MNHNS, SASEGT. V was trimmed by 8 bases and J by 2 bases, leaving 10 bases between them. There are 13 residues in the CDR3. Time point described: baseline, week 1 (first vaccination visit). This sample's treatment: pre-vaccination baseline after standard-of-care therapy. The donors had new WHO grade 3 or 4 astrocytomas; these were IDH1-mutant and ATRX-lost. Libraries were prepared by immunoSEQ multiplex PCR; TCRdb keeps only in-frame clonotypes and omits some of them. The sample carries approximately 92,000 clones, 83% recorded once. The rearrangement joins TRBV6-1 to TRBJ1-5; D not certain. Sample: PBMCs, taken from a glioma patient treated with radiotherapy, temozolomide or both. This clonotype was obtained from a woman aged 50 to 60 with glioma. The CDR3 here is CASSPRGNQPQHF. In DNA form, the CDR3 reads TGTGCCAGCTCTCCCCGGGGCAATCAGCCCCAGCATTTT.